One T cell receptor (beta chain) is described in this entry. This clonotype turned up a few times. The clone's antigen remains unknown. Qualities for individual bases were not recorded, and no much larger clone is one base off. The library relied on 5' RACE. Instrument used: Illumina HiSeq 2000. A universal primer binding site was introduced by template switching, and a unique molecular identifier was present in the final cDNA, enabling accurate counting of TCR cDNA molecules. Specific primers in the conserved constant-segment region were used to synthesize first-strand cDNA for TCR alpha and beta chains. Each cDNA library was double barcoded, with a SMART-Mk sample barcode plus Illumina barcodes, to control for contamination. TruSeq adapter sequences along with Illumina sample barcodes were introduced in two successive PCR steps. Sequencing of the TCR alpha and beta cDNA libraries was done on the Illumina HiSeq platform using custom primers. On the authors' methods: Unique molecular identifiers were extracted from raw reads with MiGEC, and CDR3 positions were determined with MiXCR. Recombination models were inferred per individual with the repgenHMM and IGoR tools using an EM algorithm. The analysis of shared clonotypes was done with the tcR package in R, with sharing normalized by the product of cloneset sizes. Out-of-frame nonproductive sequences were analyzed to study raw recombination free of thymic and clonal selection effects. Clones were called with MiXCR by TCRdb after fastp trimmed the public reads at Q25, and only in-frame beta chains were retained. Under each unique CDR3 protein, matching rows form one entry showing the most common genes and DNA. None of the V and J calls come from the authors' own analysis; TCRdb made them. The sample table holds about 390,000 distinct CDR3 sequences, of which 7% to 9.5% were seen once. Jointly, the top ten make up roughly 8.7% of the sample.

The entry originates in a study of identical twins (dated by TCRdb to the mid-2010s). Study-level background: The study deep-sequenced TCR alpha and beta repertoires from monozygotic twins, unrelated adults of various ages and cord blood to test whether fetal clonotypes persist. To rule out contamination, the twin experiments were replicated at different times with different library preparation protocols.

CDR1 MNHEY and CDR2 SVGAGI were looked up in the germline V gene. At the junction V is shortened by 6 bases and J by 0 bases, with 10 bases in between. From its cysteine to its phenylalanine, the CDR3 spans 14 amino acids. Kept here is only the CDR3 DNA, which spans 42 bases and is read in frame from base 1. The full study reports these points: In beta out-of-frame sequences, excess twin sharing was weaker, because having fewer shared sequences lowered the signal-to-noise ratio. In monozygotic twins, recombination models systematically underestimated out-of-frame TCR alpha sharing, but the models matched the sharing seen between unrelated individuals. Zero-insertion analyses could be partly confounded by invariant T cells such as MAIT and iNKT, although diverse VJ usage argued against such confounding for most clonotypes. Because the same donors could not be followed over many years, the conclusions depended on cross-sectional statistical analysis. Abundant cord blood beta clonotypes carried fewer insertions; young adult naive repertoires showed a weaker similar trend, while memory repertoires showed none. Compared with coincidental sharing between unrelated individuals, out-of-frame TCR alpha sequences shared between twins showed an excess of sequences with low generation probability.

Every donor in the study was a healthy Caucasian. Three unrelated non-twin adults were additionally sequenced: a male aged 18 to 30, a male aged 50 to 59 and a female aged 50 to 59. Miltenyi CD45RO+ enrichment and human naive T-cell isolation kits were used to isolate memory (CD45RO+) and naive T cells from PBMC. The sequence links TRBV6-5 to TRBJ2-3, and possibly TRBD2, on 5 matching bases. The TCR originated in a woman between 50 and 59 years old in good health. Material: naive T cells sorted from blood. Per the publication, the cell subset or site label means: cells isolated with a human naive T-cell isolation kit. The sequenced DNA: TGTGCCAGCAGCTCTCCGGGGAGCACAGATACGCAGTATTTT. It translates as CASSSPGSTDTQYF.